What follows describes a single T cell receptor beta chain. Its antigen is as yet unknown. Primers used in a second PCR of roughly 6 to 12 cycles were a sample-barcoded 5' primer and a J-beta primer mix. TCRdb redid the calling of the 5' RACE reads with MiXCR, one entry per CDR3 protein. The sample consists of approximately 960,000 distinct CDR3 sequences, 29% of them appearing once. This entry belongs to a study of blood T cells in healthy people across ages. Study-wide results and limits: Fewer expanded clones and more diversity marked long-lived versus aged donors.

This CDR3 spans 14 amino acids. The germline V gene has CDR1 DFQATT and CDR2 SNEGSKA (reference sequence). V dropped 6 bases and J dropped 3; count of bases not matched to a gene: 8. The same data also went into a second study, on T cells of mothers and their children. Turning to that study: Related mother and child pairs showed slightly greater overlap (not significant) than unrelated pairs did.

The rearrangement uses TRBV20-1 and TRBJ1-1, with TRBD1 matching over 9 bases. The clonotype originates from a woman in her thirties or forties in good health. Sequencing used blood. CDR3 amino acids: CSAHSTGGYTEAFF. The CDR3 nucleotides are TGCAGTGCCCATTCCACAGGGGGCTACACTGAAGCTTTCTTT.